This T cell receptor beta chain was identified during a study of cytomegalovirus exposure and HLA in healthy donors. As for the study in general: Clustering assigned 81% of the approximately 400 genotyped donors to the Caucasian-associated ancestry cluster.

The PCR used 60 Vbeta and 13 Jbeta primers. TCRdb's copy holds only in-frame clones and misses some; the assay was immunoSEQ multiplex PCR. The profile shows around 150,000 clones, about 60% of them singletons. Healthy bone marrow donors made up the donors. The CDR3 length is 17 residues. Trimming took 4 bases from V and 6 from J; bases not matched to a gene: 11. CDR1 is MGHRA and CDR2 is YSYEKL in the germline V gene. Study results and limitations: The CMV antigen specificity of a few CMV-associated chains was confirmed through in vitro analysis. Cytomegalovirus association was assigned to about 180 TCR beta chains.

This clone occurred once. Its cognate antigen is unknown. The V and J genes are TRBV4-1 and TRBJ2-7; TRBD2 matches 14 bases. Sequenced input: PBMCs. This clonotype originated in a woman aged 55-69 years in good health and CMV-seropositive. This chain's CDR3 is CASSLGTSGSFLFEQYF. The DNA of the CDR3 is TGCGCCAGCAGCCTCGGGACTAGCGGGAGCTTCCTCTTCGAGCAGTACTTC.